This T cell receptor beta chain was sequenced during a study of identical twins listed by TCRdb under 2016. Describing the broader study: The study deep-sequenced TCR alpha and beta repertoires from monozygotic twins, unrelated adults of various ages and cord blood to test whether fetal clonotypes persist. Replicate twin experiments were performed at different times using different library preparation protocols to rule out contamination. On the study overall, not on this receptor specifically: Recombination models systematically underestimated out-of-frame TCR alpha sharing in monozygotic twins but agreed with sharing between unrelated individuals. Zero-insertion analyses could be partly confounded by invariant T cells such as MAIT and iNKT, although diverse VJ usage argued against such confounding for most clonotypes. Abundant cord blood beta clonotypes carried fewer insertions; young adult naive repertoires showed a weaker similar trend, while memory repertoires showed none. Out-of-frame TCR alpha sequences shared between twins showed an excess of low generation-probability sequences compared with coincidental sharing between unrelated individuals. The excess sharing between twins in beta out-of-frame sequences was weaker because fewer shared sequences reduced the signal-to-noise ratio. Because the same donors could not be followed over many years, the conclusions relied on cross-sectional statistical analysis.

Regarding this clonotype: The antigen this receptor binds is unknown. Base-call qualities are not available, and no considerably larger clone is one nucleotide away.

The library relied on 5' RACE. The listed sequencing device is Illumina HiSeq 2000. Template switching introduced a universal primer binding site; the final cDNA contained a unique molecular identifier, enabling accurate counting of TCR cDNA molecules. Specific primers in the conserved constant-segment region were used to synthesize first-strand cDNA for TCR alpha and beta chains. To control for contamination, every cDNA library was double barcoded, receiving both a SMART-Mk sample barcode and Illumina barcodes. TruSeq adapter sequences and Illumina sample barcodes were added in two successive PCR steps. Sequencing of the TCR alpha and beta cDNA libraries was done on the Illumina HiSeq platform using custom primers. On the study's bioinformatics: Unique molecular identifiers were extracted from raw reads with MiGEC, and CDR3 positions were determined with MiXCR. For each individual, recombination models were inferred using an EM algorithm with the repgenHMM and IGoR tools. Shared clonotype analysis was performed with the tcR package in R, normalizing sharing by the product of cloneset sizes. Out-of-frame nonproductive sequences were analyzed to study raw recombination free of thymic and clonal selection effects. The public reads were run again by TCRdb, first through fastp at Q25 and then through MiXCR, and only productive beta chains were kept. CDR3 protein sequences are deduplicated, and each keeps its most common genes and DNA. The V and J calls shown here were made by TCRdb, not taken from the authors' results. The sample data list around 960,000 distinct CDR3 sequences, and approximately 13% of these were observed just once. The ten most abundant clones make up around 1.6% of the sample.

V gives up 6 bases and J gives up 3 bases, and the segment between their germline ends measures 15 bases. The CDR3 numbers 16 residues from cysteine through phenylalanine. Only CDR3 DNA remains: 48 bases, in frame from the first base. In the germline V gene, CDR1 corresponds to MNHNS and CDR2 to SASEGT. Only healthy Caucasian donors were included. The twin cohort consisted of three pairs of female monozygotic twins, all aged about 18 to 30 years. The RNA used for TCR libraries was isolated from peripheral blood mononuclear cells. The sample was also reused in another study, on yellow fever vaccine responses in identical twins. The second study's authors report: According to the authors, in identical twins the way T cells responded to vaccination appeared partly convergent and partly personalized. Focusing on identical twins, the study followed the T cell clones that responded to the vaccine, and did so with precision.

The rearranged chain carries TRBV6-1 and TRBJ2-6; tentative D gene TRBD2, with 6 bases matching. The clonotype was recovered from a young woman in good health. The source material was PBMCs. The DNA is TGTGCCAGCAGCCCCGGGACTGCCATTGGGGCCAACGTCCTGACTTTC. Its amino acids are CASSPGTAIGANVLTF.